Shown below are 14 T cell receptor beta chains from a single sample sequenced in a study of T cell changes during pregnancy in multiple sclerosis. The table came from immunoSEQ multiplex PCR; TCRdb's copy has only in-frame clones and leaves some out. The sample lists some 74,000 clones; approximately 92% were seen once. Sample: peripheral blood, taken before pregnancy. The receptors here all came from a female donor with multiple sclerosis, enrolled in a pregnancy study.

V is TRBV7-2 and J is TRBJ2-2; possibly TRBD1 for D (5 bases). The CDR3 totals 14 residues. CDR1 SGHTA and CDR2 FQGNSA come from the germline V gene. Deletions cut 5 bases from V and 6 bases from J, with 13 bases between. For the CDR3, the DNA is TGTGCCAGCAGCGCTTACAGGATCCCCGGGGAGCTGTTTTTT. Translated: CASSAYRIPGELFF.

The V call is TRBV6-5, the J call TRBJ2-1; TRBD1 aligns across 7 bases. Germline loops: CDR1 MNHEY, CDR2 SVGAGI. The CDR3 is 12 amino acids. V was pared by 6 bases and J by 10 bases, with 6 bases of the junction left unmatched. The CDR3 loop reads CASSRPGGEQFF. As DNA, the CDR3 is TGTGCCAGCAGCCGACCAGGGGGAGAGCAGTTCTTC.

This sequence joins TRBV11-2 and TRBJ2-4, with D possibly TRBD2 on 5 matching bases. Germline V gene data show CDR1 as SGHAT and CDR2 as FQNNGV. This CDR3 has 18 residues. Deletions cut 3 bases from V and 3 bases from J, with 21 bases between. CDR3 DNA: TGTGCCAGCAGCTTTGCGGCGGAGGAAGTCGGAGGCAAAAACATTCAGTACTTC. Protein sequence: CASSFAAEEVGGKNIQYF. Combining the CDR3 with reference TRBV11-2 and TRBJ2-4 gives the whole variable domain EAGVAQSPRYKIIEKRQSVAFWCNPISGHATLYWYQQILGQGPKLLIQFQNNGVVDDSQLPKDRFSAERLKGVDSTLKIQPAKLEDSAVYLCASSFAAEEVGGKNIQYFGAGTRLSVL.

The chain carries TRBV28 and TRBJ1-4; 10 nucleotides agree with TRBD1. This CDR3 region has 15 residues. Trimming cost V 1 base and J 7 bases; bases outside gene matches: 3. Germline-derived CDR1 and CDR2 are MDHEN and SYDVKM. The CDR3: CASSLSRDRGEKLFF. CDR3 bases: TGTGCCAGCAGTTTATCCCGGGACAGGGGTGAAAAACTGTTTTTT.

This CDR3 reads CASSADRRTDTQYF. CDR3 bases: TGTGCCAGCAGTGCGGACAGGCGCACAGATACGCAGTATTTT. The V gene is TRBV2, the J gene TRBJ2-3; 7 positions match TRBD1. The V segment lost 4 bases and the J segment 1 base; nucleotides outside the gene matches: 2. This CDR3 is 14 amino acids long. The germline gives CDR1 SNHLY, CDR2 FYNNEI.

The chain is built from TRBV7-2 and TRBJ2-7; 12 bases are a match to TRBD1. The CDR3 is made up of 16 amino acids. The germline V gene has CDR1 SGHTA and CDR2 FQGNSA. Trimming removed 5 bases from V and 3 bases from J; junction bases left unmatched: 8. In DNA, the CDR3 is TGTGCCAGCAGCGGGGGACAGGGGGCCGGTTTCTACGAGCAGTACTTC. It translates to CASSGGQGAGFYEQYF.

This chain links TRBV5-1 with TRBJ1-5; TRBD1 might be the D (5 bases). V lost 7 bases to trimming and J lost 15 bases, with 14 bases between them. The germline V gene has CDR1 SGHRS and CDR2 YFSETQ. The CDR3 loop spans 10 amino acids. The CDR3 coding sequence is TGCGCCAGCGGAGGCGGGGGAAGGCATTTT. Amino acid sequence: CASGGGGRHF.

The genes are TRBV7-2 and TRBJ2-1; TRBD2 might be the D (5 bases). The CDR3 totals 9 residues. V was trimmed by 7 bases and J by 12 bases, leaving 7 bases between them. The V gene's germline CDR1 is SGHTA and CDR2 FQGNSA. The CDR3 is CASIGGQFF. The CDR3 bases are TGTGCCAGCATCGGAGGGCAGTTCTTC.

The chain uses TRBV19 and TRBJ2-7; 8 bases map to TRBD2. The CDR3 spans 14 residues. V shed 10 bases and J 3 bases; nucleotides not matched to a gene: 11. Germline V CDR1 and CDR2: LNHDA, SQIVND (reference sequence). The CDR3 nucleotides read TGTGCCACCTCGTGGGGTAGCGGGAACTACGAGCAGTACTTC. Its translation: CATSWGSGNYEQYF.

This clone has only one observation. This chain connects TRBV11-2 to TRBJ1-2, with 11 bases lining up with TRBD1. Germline CDR1 reads SGHAT; CDR2 reads FQNNGV. This CDR3 spans 17 amino acids. The J segment lost 2 bases and the V segment lost 0 bases, leaving 5 bases of the junction unmatched. Here the CDR3 DNA reads TGTGCCAGCAGCTTAGATGGTCGGACAGGGGGCAACTATGGCTACACCTTC. Translated, it gives CASSLDGRTGGNYGYTF.

V gene TRBV28 combines with J gene TRBJ1-2; D is possibly TRBD1 (5 bases). Trimming shortened V by 4 bases and J by 6 bases, and 21 bases separated the two germline ends. The germline V gene encodes CDR1 MDHEN and CDR2 SYDVKM. CDR3 length equals 16 residues. CDR3 nucleotides: TGTGCCAGCAGTTCTGTGTCGTCAGGGCAAAGGGATGGCTACACCTTC. Protein product: CASSSVSSGQRDGYTF.

J is TRBJ2-3 and V is TRBV7-2; 9 bases are shared with TRBD2. V was clipped by 3 bases and J by 0 bases; unmatched bases: 4. CDR3 length: 16 residues. Germline V gene data show CDR1 as SGHTA and CDR2 as FQGNSA. The DNA for the CDR3 is TGTGCCAGCAGCTTTGGCGGGAGGGCTAGCACAGATACGCAGTATTTT. Protein product: CASSFGGRASTDTQYF.

Only a few counts were recorded for this clone. The J gene is TRBJ1-1, the V gene TRBV30; 7 bases align to TRBD1. This CDR3 is 16 amino acids long. Looked up from germline, CDR1 is GTSNPN and CDR2 is SVGIG (reference sequence). V shed 1 base and J 0 bases; nucleotides not matched to a gene: 8. In nucleotides, the CDR3 is TGTGCCTGGAGTGAGTGGGGGACAGCTCTGAACACTGAAGCTTTCTTT. It encodes CAWSEWGTALNTEAFF.

Within the sample, this clone is medium-sized. The chain links TRBV6-1 to TRBJ1-2; D is possibly TRBD1 (5 bases). Trimming removed 10 bases at V and 0 bases at J, with 12 bases between. CDR1 is MNHNS and CDR2 is SASEGT in the germline V gene. The CDR3 is 13 amino acids. CDR3 nucleotide sequence: TGTGCCACCAGACAGAGCCCTAACTATGGCTACACCTTC. It encodes CATRQSPNYGYTF.